This T cell receptor (beta chain) was observed in a study of blood T cells in healthy people across ages. It was with a sample-barcoded 5' primer and a J-beta primer mix that a second PCR of roughly 7 to 11 cycles was run. Every cDNA molecule bore a tag from a template-switch adaptor containing 12 random nucleotides. TCRdb reprocessed the 5' RACE reads with MiXCR, giving one entry per CDR3 protein. The repertoire holds 550,000 to 800,000 distinct CDR3 sequences, with 32% as singletons. Every donor contributed about 10 milliliters of peripheral blood by blood draw. At least ten counts were recorded for this clonotype. Germline V gene lookup returns CDR1 MGHRA and CDR2 YSYEKL. The length of the CDR3 is 16 residues. Trimming took off 4 bases at V and 2 bases at J, with 15 bases between the two ends.

The source is a woman of 80 years or more in good health. Source material: blood. The chain uses TRBV4-1 and TRBJ1-5, with D possibly matching TRBD1 (6 bases). Here the CDR3 reads CASSLLQGEGNQPQHF. Here the CDR3 DNA reads TGCGCCAGCAGCCTCCTACAGGGAGAGGGCAATCAGCCCCAGCATTTT.